The clone carrying this T cell receptor beta chain was seen a handful of times. Its antigen is not known. The CDR3 extends 3 residues past the end of the read, so its final part is completed from the germline J gene. Germline CDR1 reads SEHNR; CDR2 reads FQNEAQ (reference sequence). This CDR3 comprises 13 residues. The data derive from a study of T cell clonality in common variable immunodeficiency. Sequencing input was equivalent genomic DNA from CVID and controls. The method was immunoSEQ multiplex PCR; TCRdb's version includes in-frame clones alone and lacks a portion of them. Singletons are absent from the sample, which has around 40,000 clones. Study conclusions and caveats: CVID subjects had higher TCRbeta clonality than healthy controls, most marked in about a third.

The specimen was peripheral blood mononuclear cells. This receptor was identified in a person aged 18 to 75 in good health. The gene calls are TRBV7-9 and TRBJ1-2; a weak D match, TRBD1 (5 bases). The covered CDR3 bases are TGTGCCAGCAGCTCGGGACTTAACAATGAC. It specifies CASSSGLNND. The whole CDR3 sequence reads CASSSGLNNDYTF.